This TCR beta chain was captured by sequencing in a study of shared clonotypes between healthy human individuals. Only in-frame clones appear in the TCRdb table, and some are missing; sequencing was by immunoSEQ multiplex PCR. The profile shows more than 2 million clones, 93% of them singletons. CD45RO-negative, CCR7-selected cells formed the naive CD8 fraction, which excluded terminally differentiated effector memory CD45RA+ cells. To note about this clone: Other nucleotide sequences in the sample specify the same CDR3.

This receptor was taken from a man aged 18 to 30 in good health. Some clones in this sample may be carry-over from other donors' samples. The sample taken for sequencing was naive CD8+ T cells from PBMCs.

The CDR3 loop is CASSPRTGHPYEQYF. DNA of the CDR3: TGTGCCAGCAGCCCTCGCACGGGACACCCATACGAGCAGTACTTC. J is TRBJ2-7 and V is TRBV7-9, with D perhaps matching TRBD1 (6 bases). This CDR3 region has 15 residues. Germline assignment: CDR1 SEHNR and CDR2 FQNEAQ (reference sequence). The V gene lost 5 bases and the J gene lost 4 bases, with 18 bases spanning the gap.